The 23 T cell receptor beta chains presented below share a single source sample, sequenced in a study of blood T cell repertoires in COVID-19. Assay used: immunoSEQ multiplex PCR; TCRdb lists only in-frame clones, some missing. The sample records under 400,000 clones, 90% being singletons. Sequencing input: peripheral blood. These receptors all come from a man between 18 and 35 years old with active or convalescent COVID-19.

The J gene is TRBJ1-5, the V gene TRBV7-2; 10 bases match TRBD1. The V gene end was trimmed by 2 bases and the J gene end by 7 bases; junction bases not matched to a gene: 5. The germline V gene encodes CDR1 SGHTA and CDR2 FQGNSA. This CDR3 comprises 15 residues. The CDR3 coding sequence is TGTGCCAGCAGCTTAACGGACAGGGGGAGACAGCCCCAGCATTTT. It translates to CASSLTDRGRQPQHF.

This chain connects TRBV28 to TRBJ2-3; 16 nucleotides agree with TRBD2. J was trimmed by 4 bases and V by 0 bases; bases with no gene match: 10. Germline loops: CDR1 MDHEN, CDR2 SYDVKM. The CDR3 runs 20 residues. The CDR3 protein is CASSLWGLAGGPGSADTQYF. The CDR3 DNA follows: TGTGCCAGCAGTTTATGGGGACTAGCGGGAGGGCCGGGTAGCGCAGATACGCAGTATTTT.

CDR3 in DNA: TGTGCCAGCAGTTTCCCGGGGACAGGACACACCGGGGAGCTGTTTTTT. Its protein product is CASSFPGTGHTGELFF. The rearrangement links TRBV28 to TRBJ2-2; 8 bases are a match to TRBD1. The CDR3 is 16 residues long. The V and J ends lost 3 bases and 3 bases, in that order; junction bases with no gene match: 6. Germline V CDR1 and CDR2: MDHEN, SYDVKM.

The chain combines TRBV14 with TRBJ2-7; TRBD2 agrees at 10 bases. CDR3 length: 14 amino acids. V lost 4 bases to trimming and J lost 5 bases; unmatched junction nucleotides: 5. CDR1 is SGHDN, CDR2 FVKESK, per germline. The CDR3 coding sequence is TGTGCCAGCAGCCGCCTAGCGGGAGCCGACGAGCAGTACTTC. This sequence encodes CASSRLAGADEQYF.

This sequence joins TRBV19 and TRBJ2-1; the D is unclear. The CDR3 sequence is 15 residues long. The V gene's germline CDR1 is LNHDA and CDR2 SQIVND (reference sequence). Trimming shortened V by 4 bases and J by 3 bases, and 13 bases separated the two germline ends. This CDR3 reads CASSRAPLGYNEQFF. The CDR3 coding sequence is TGTGCCAGTAGTAGAGCACCACTCGGCTACAATGAGCAGTTCTTC. The full variable domain, rest sourced from reference TRBV19 and TRBJ2-1, is DGGITQSPKYLFRKEGQNVTLSCEQNLNHDAMYWYRQDPGQGLRLIYYSQIVNDFQKGDIAEGYSVSREKKESFPLTVTSAQKNPTAFYLCASSRAPLGYNEQFFGPGTRLTVL.

This clone was recorded only once. The chain employs TRBV27 and TRBJ1-4; a weak D match, TRBD1 (6 bases). V lost 0 bases and J lost 8, with 16 bases in between. CDR3 length equals 16 residues. Germline CDR1 reads MNHEY; CDR2 reads SMNVEV (reference sequence). CDR3 amino acids: CASSLSPGGGAEKLFF. As DNA, the CDR3 is TGTGCCAGCAGTTTATCCCCCGGTGGGGGGGCGGAAAAACTGTTTTTT. Supplemented by reference TRBV27 and TRBJ1-4, the full variable domain reads EAQVTQNPRYLITVTGKKLTVTCSQNMNHEYMSWYRQDPGLGLRQIYYSMNVEVTDKGDVPEGYKVSRKEKRNFPLILESPSPNQTSLYFCASSLSPGGGAEKLFFGSGTQLSVL.

This chain uses TRBV28 with TRBJ1-2, with D unresolved. This CDR3 is built from 12 residues. CDR1 is MDHEN, CDR2 SYDVKM, per germline. The ends were cut back, 8 bases at V and 3 bases at J, with 10 bases in the middle. The CDR3 loop reads CASQWPDYGYTF. The DNA for the CDR3 is TGTGCCAGCCAATGGCCAGACTATGGCTACACCTTC.

This chain connects TRBV6-5 to TRBJ2-1; 7 nucleotides match TRBD2. The V gene end was trimmed by 6 bases and the J gene end by 8 bases; junction bases not matched to a gene: 13. The germline gives CDR1 MNHEY, CDR2 SVGAGI. This CDR3 has 15 amino acids. The CDR3 bases are TGTGCCAGCAGCCCCTGGGTCGGCGGGGGAGATGAGCAGTTCTTC. This sequence encodes CASSPWVGGGDEQFF.

The V and J genes are TRBV19 and TRBJ2-5; D gene uncertain. This CDR3 has 14 amino acids. Germline V gene sequence: CDR1 LNHDA, CDR2 SQIVND (reference sequence). Deletions cut 3 bases from V and 9 bases from J, with 17 bases between. Written as DNA, the CDR3 is TGTGCCAGTAGTATTCGGAGCGTGGTGGTGGCCCAGTACTTC. Protein: CASSIRSVVVAQYF.

CDR3 protein: CASSFSGEGGYTF. CDR3 nucleotides: TGTGCCAGCAGCTTTTCGGGGGAGGGTGGCTACACCTTC. The chain carries TRBV7-2 and TRBJ1-2; D possibly corresponds to TRBD1 (5 bases). Germline V CDR1 and CDR2: SGHTA, FQGNSA. CDR3 length equals 13 residues. Deletions cut 3 bases from V and 7 bases from J, with 12 bases between.

This sequence joins TRBV11-2 and TRBJ2-7; no clear D gene. V lost 2 bases and J lost 7, with 12 bases in between. The germline V gene has CDR1 SGHAT and CDR2 FQNNGV. This CDR3 spans 13 amino acids. This chain's CDR3 is CASSLPRALEQYF. The DNA for the CDR3 is TGTGCCAGCAGCTTACCGAGAGCCCTGGAGCAGTACTTC.

The chain joins TRBV4-1 to TRBJ1-4, with a weak D call TRBD1 (6 bases). Between the trimmed V and J ends, which lost 4 bases and 8 bases, there was a span of 20 bases. The CDR3 totals 16 residues. Per the germline V gene, CDR1 is MGHRA and CDR2 is YSYEKL. The CDR3 spells CASSRTPGQSLEKLFF. CDR3 in DNA: TGCGCCAGCAGCCGAACTCCGGGACAAAGCCTGGAAAAACTGTTTTTT.

V is TRBV5-6 and J is TRBJ1-2; 7 positions agree with TRBD1. The germline gives CDR1 SGHDT, CDR2 YYEEEE. There are 15 residues in the CDR3. Trimming cost V 2 bases and J 1 base; bases outside gene matches: 5. The CDR3 DNA follows: TGTGCCAGCAGCTTATTTGACAGGGATAACTATGGCTACACCTTC. It specifies CASSLFDRDNYGYTF.

The chain links TRBV3-1 (or the pseudogene TRBV3-2) to TRBJ1-5; TRBD1 aligns across 7 bases. Trimming at V came to 2 bases and at J to 6 bases, leaving 1 base not matched to a gene. In germline, CDR1 is LGHDT, CDR2 YNNKEL (reference sequence). This CDR3 is 13 amino acids long. This chain's CDR3 is CASSQQGGQPQHF. Here the CDR3 DNA reads TGTGCCAGCAGCCAACAGGGGGGTCAGCCCCAGCATTTT.

This chain uses TRBV9 with TRBJ2-2; TRBD2 agrees at 8 bases. This CDR3 comprises 20 residues. From germline, CDR1 is SGDLS and CDR2 YYNGEE. V trimming: 2 bases; J trimming: 5 bases; junction bases outside the gene matches: 20. CDR3 loop: CASSVGLRGGAGVGTGELFF. Here the CDR3 DNA reads TGTGCCAGCAGCGTGGGTCTCCGGGGGGGAGCGGGCGTCGGTACCGGGGAGCTGTTTTTT.

In this sample, this clone turned up a few times. The chain links TRBV28 to TRBJ2-6; 9 bases align to TRBD1. Per the germline V gene, CDR1 is MDHEN and CDR2 is SYDVKM. This CDR3 is 17 amino acids long. Unmatched junction bases numbered 5, after V lost 5 bases and J lost 0 bases. The CDR3 protein is CASSIQGANSGANVLTF. CDR3 DNA: TGTGCCAGCAGTATACAGGGGGCTAACTCTGGGGCCAACGTCCTGACTTTC.

The chain is built from TRBV5-1 and TRBJ1-4, with a weak D call TRBD1 (6 bases). Germline values: CDR1 SGHRS, CDR2 YFSETQ. Trimming removed 0 bases from V and 7 bases from J, with 16 bases in between. This CDR3 has 16 residues. CDR3 in DNA: TGCGCCAGCAGCTTGGTGGCGGGGGAAGGGGGTGAAAAACTGTTTTTT. Its protein product is CASSLVAGEGGEKLFF.

This clone was seen only once. The rearrangement links TRBV9 to TRBJ2-2, with 8 bases lining up with TRBD2. The CDR3 has 16 amino acids. The trim removed 0 bases at V and 1 base at J, leaving 2 bases unmatched. Germline V gives CDR1 SGDLS, CDR2 YYNGEE. CDR3 loop: CASSVVAGLNTGELFF. The CDR3 DNA is TGTGCCAGCAGCGTAGTAGCGGGATTGAACACCGGGGAGCTGTTTTTT.

The chain employs TRBV28 and TRBJ2-5, with 7 positions matching TRBD2. CDR1 MDHEN and CDR2 SYDVKM come from the germline V gene. J gave up 5 bases and V 7 bases, and 13 bases lay outside the gene matches. The CDR3 covers 15 residues. CDR3 sequence reads: CASTVGGRASETQYF. CDR3 coding DNA: TGTGCCAGCACCGTGGGAGGGAGGGCCTCTGAGACCCAGTACTTC. The full variable domain, rest sourced from reference TRBV28 and TRBJ2-5, is DVKVTQSSRYLVKRTGEKVFLECVQDMDHENMFWYRQDPGLGLRLIYFSYDVKMKEKGDIPEGYSVSREKKERFSLILESASTNQTSMYLCASTVGGRASETQYFGPGTRLLVL.

The V gene is TRBV11-2, the J gene TRBJ2-3, with 9 bases aligning to TRBD2. From germline, CDR1 is SGHAT and CDR2 FQNNGV. The CDR3 is 17 residues long. After removal of 0 bases from V and 0 bases from J, the junction contained 4 bases not matched to a gene. The CDR3 here is CASSLDRSGRSTDTQYF. Here the CDR3 DNA reads TGTGCCAGCAGCTTAGATCGAAGCGGGAGGAGCACAGATACGCAGTATTTT.

CDR3 sequence: CASSDSSGGPDTQYF. The CDR3 DNA follows: TGTGCCAGCAGTGACTCGAGCGGGGGGCCGGATACGCAGTATTTT. V is TRBV6-4 and J is TRBJ2-3; 9 bases line up with TRBD2. Germline CDR1 MRHNA, CDR2 SNTAGT. With 0 bases clipped from V and 6 bases from J, the junction kept 4 bases outside the gene matches. There are 15 residues in the CDR3.

The chain has TRBV10-3 and TRBJ1-2; maybe TRBD1 (5 bases). The CDR3 covers 14 residues. From germline, CDR1 is ENHRY and CDR2 SYGVKD. V was shortened by 8 bases and J by 3 bases, with 16 bases between the two germline ends. The CDR3 protein is CAIAWGGMDYGYTF. Written as DNA, the CDR3 is TGTGCCATCGCTTGGGGGGGAATGGACTATGGCTACACCTTC.

This chain joins TRBV7-9 and TRBJ2-5; 7 bases map to TRBD2. CDR1 SEHNR and CDR2 FQNEAQ come from the germline V gene (reference sequence). After removal of 3 bases from V and 6 bases from J, the junction contained 4 bases not matched to a gene. CDR3 length: 13 residues. CDR3 in amino acids: CASSFREEKTQYF. DNA for the CDR3: TGTGCCAGCAGCTTTCGGGAGGAGAAGACCCAGTACTTC.